What follows are 26 T cell receptor beta chains derived from one specimen sequenced in a study of T-cell memory formation after mild COVID-19. TCRdb re-called the 5' RACE reads through MiXCR, storing one row per CDR3 protein. The sample includes around 200,000 distinct CDR3 sequences, 9.5% of them seen just once. Specimen: PBMCs or a T cell subset sorted from them (not recorded which). These receptors all come from a man aged 18-30 years who had mild COVID-19 (a few samples of this study predate the infection). Cell type and time point are not known.

Ten or more counts support this clonotype. This sequence joins TRBV5-1 and TRBJ1-1; D is ambiguous. Germline-derived CDR1 and CDR2 are SGHRS and YFSETQ. The V end lost 0 bases, the J end lost 5 bases, and 5 bases lay between the germline ends. The CDR3 has 12 amino acids. For the CDR3, the DNA is TGCGCCAGCAGCTTGGTTGGGACTGAAGCTTTCTTT. Its translation is CASSLVGTEAFF.

This clonotype was observed a few times. The chain employs TRBV7-2 and TRBJ1-5; D is unresolved. With 8 bases removed from V and 2 bases from J, the gap between germline ends came to 10 bases. CDR1 and CDR2 from the germline V gene are SGHTA and FQGNSA. The CDR3 has 13 residues. CDR3 bases: TGTGCCAGCGGGGTACGAGGCAATCAGCCCCAGCATTTT. It yields the protein CASGVRGNQPQHF.

This clonotype appeared a few times. The chain uses TRBV6-5 and TRBJ1-2; D remains ambiguous. Germline V gene sequence: CDR1 MNHEY, CDR2 SVGAGI. Deletions cut 4 bases from V and 7 bases from J, with 16 bases between. This CDR3 has 14 residues. CDR3: CASSFSRLARGYTF. In DNA form, the CDR3 reads TGTGCCAGCAGTTTCTCTCGGCTAGCCCGTGGCTACACCTTC.

This clonotype occurred a few times. Here the CDR3 DNA reads TGTGCCAGCAGCCATGCAGGGCCGGCGGGCACTGAAGCTTTCTTT. Amino acids: CASSHAGPAGTEAFF. The chain combines TRBV3-1 with TRBJ1-1, with a possible D match to TRBD1 (5 bases). The V gene's germline CDR1 is LGHDT and CDR2 YNNKEL (reference sequence). The V end was cut by 3 bases, the J end by 4 bases, with 15 bases between. This CDR3 has 15 amino acids.

This clonotype turned up a few times. The chain uses TRBV25-1 and TRBJ1-6, with 7 positions matching TRBD1. The CDR3 is 15 residues long. J gave up 7 bases and V 4 bases, and 7 bases lay outside the gene matches. The germline V gene encodes CDR1 MGHDK and CDR2 SYGVNS. CDR3: CASSAEDRKNSPLHF. The DNA of the CDR3 is TGTGCCAGCAGTGCTGAGGACAGGAAAAATTCACCCCTCCACTTT.

V is TRBV7-2 and J is TRBJ1-6; 9 bases map to TRBD1. Germline V gene data show CDR1 as SGHTA and CDR2 as FQGNSA. V lost 5 bases, J lost 4 bases, and 3 bases stayed unmatched. The CDR3 contains 15 residues. The CDR3 DNA follows: TGTGCCAGCAGCGCCGGACAGGGGTATAATTCACCCCTCCACTTT. Amino acids: CASSAGQGYNSPLHF.

This clonotype was counted a few times. V gene TRBV28 combines with J gene TRBJ2-7; D gene ambiguous. The ends were cut back, 3 bases at V and 3 bases at J, with 12 bases in the middle. This CDR3 is built from 14 residues. From germline, CDR1 is MDHEN and CDR2 SYDVKM. CDR3 in amino acids: CASSLGSTDYEQYV. DNA for the CDR3: TGTGCCAGCAGTTTGGGTTCTACGGACTACGAGCAGTACGTC.

In its sample, this clonotype was seen a few times. The J gene is TRBJ1-1, the V gene TRBV10-3; unclear D gene. Germline V gene sequence: CDR1 ENHRY, CDR2 SYGVKD. With 10 bases removed from V and 1 base from J, the gap between germline ends came to 13 bases. The CDR3 extends over 13 amino acids. CDR3 protein: CATLATPNTEAFF. Written as DNA, the CDR3 is TGTGCCACCCTAGCCACCCCGAACACTGAAGCTTTCTTT.

This rearrangement joins TRBV20-1 to TRBJ1-5; D is possibly TRBD1 (5 bases). Germline CDR1 DFQATT, CDR2 SNEGSKA (reference sequence). V lost 1 base and J lost 1, with 8 bases in between. The CDR3 contains 14 residues. CDR3 bases: TGCAGTGCTAGAGGGGGCGCCAGCAATCAGCCCCAGCATTTT. As protein: CSARGGASNQPQHF.

The rearrangement uses TRBV20-1 and TRBJ2-7; D unclear. Trimming took off 5 bases at V and 4 bases at J, with 12 bases between the two ends. The length of the CDR3 is 12 residues. CDR1 and CDR2 from the germline V gene are DFQATT and SNEGSKA (reference sequence). CDR3 region: CSAFSARYEQYF. CDR3 coding DNA: TGCAGTGCTTTCTCGGCTCGATACGAGCAGTACTTC.

V usage is TRBV5-4 and J usage is TRBJ2-5; 7 positions match TRBD2. Germline lookup yields CDR1 SGHNT and CDR2 YYREEE (reference sequence). With V trimmed by 0 bases and J by 5 bases, 7 bases remained unmatched. The CDR3 has 15 residues. The CDR3 region is CASSLVKRGEETQYF. The CDR3 DNA sequence: TGTGCCAGCAGCTTGGTCAAGCGGGGTGAGGAGACCCAGTACTTC.

There are a few counts of this clonotype. V gene TRBV4-2 combines with J gene TRBJ1-1, with D perhaps TRBD1 (5 bases). This CDR3 is 16 amino acids long. V lost 7 bases to trimming and J lost 7 bases, with 25 bases between them. Germline V gene data show CDR1 as LGHNA and CDR2 as YNFKEQ. Written as DNA, the CDR3 is TGTGCCAGCAACCTCTTTATACAGGACGGACGAAATGAAGCTTTCTTT. Translating gives CASNLFIQDGRNEAFF.

V usage is TRBV7-3 and J usage is TRBJ2-3; 8 bases fit TRBD1. The CDR3 extends over 15 amino acids. The V gene end was trimmed by 1 base and the J gene end by 7 bases; junction bases not matched to a gene: 7. Germline CDR1 SGHTA, CDR2 FQGTGA. The CDR3 reads CASSLNSGQGNTQYF. The CDR3 DNA is TGTGCCAGCAGCTTAAATAGCGGACAGGGTAATACGCAGTATTTT. The full variable domain, in which reference TRBV7-3 and TRBJ2-3 provide the parts outside the CDR3, is GAGVSQTPSNKVTEKGKYVELRCDPISGHTALYWYRQSLGQGPEFLIYFQGTGAADDSGLPNDRFFAVRPEGSVSTLKIQRTERGDSAVYLCASSLNSGQGNTQYFGPGTRLTVL.

This clonotype appeared many times. The chain is built from TRBV7-9 and TRBJ1-1; possible D gene TRBD1, 6 bases. V shed 4 bases and J shed 5 bases, with 8 bases lying between them. Germline V CDR1 and CDR2: SEHNR, FQNEAQ (reference sequence). CDR3 length: 12 residues. CDR3 sequence: CASSSQGTEAFF. In DNA, the CDR3 is TGTGCCAGCAGCTCTCAGGGGACTGAAGCTTTCTTT.

The chain joins TRBV20-1 to TRBJ2-7, with D perhaps matching TRBD1 (5 bases). The CDR3 covers 14 residues. Per germline, CDR1 DFQATT and CDR2 SNEGSKA (reference sequence). V lost 6 bases, J lost 1 base, and 16 bases lay in between. The CDR3 loop reads CSALGVVGSYEQYF. CDR3 nucleotide sequence: TGCAGTGCCTTAGGGGTAGTCGGTTCCTACGAGCAGTACTTC.

The chain is built from TRBV19 and TRBJ2-1, with D possibly being TRBD1 (6 bases). Germline CDR1 and CDR2: LNHDA and SQIVND (reference sequence). V was clipped by 5 bases and J by 2 bases, with 13 bases between them. The CDR3 is 15 amino acids. The CDR3 region is CASSETGHTYNEQFF. The CDR3 DNA sequence: TGTGCCAGTAGTGAAACAGGGCATACCTACAATGAGCAGTTCTTC.

The V gene is TRBV4-1, the J gene TRBJ1-5; unclear D gene. The germline CDR1 and CDR2 sequences are MGHRA and YSYEKL. Trimming shortened V by 4 bases and J by 2 bases, and 12 bases separated the two germline ends. This CDR3 has 15 residues. DNA of the CDR3: TGCGCCAGCAGCCCTCCCGGGAGGGGCAATCAGCCCCAGCATTTT. Amino acid sequence: CASSPPGRGNQPQHF.

This clonotype was picked up a small number of times. The rearrangement links TRBV5-1 to TRBJ1-1, with D possibly matching TRBD1 (5 bases). This CDR3 is built from 16 residues. Germline V gives CDR1 SGHRS, CDR2 YFSETQ. The V gene lost 4 bases and the J gene lost 1 base, with 17 bases spanning the gap. The CDR3 coding sequence is TGCGCCAGCAGCCCGACGGGGGGGTGGGGGAACACTGAAGCTTTCTTT. This codes for CASSPTGGWGNTEAFF.

A few counts support this clonotype. CDR3 protein: CASGNGLGTGTEAFF. The DNA of the CDR3 is TGTGCCAGCGGAAACGGATTAGGGACCGGCACTGAAGCTTTCTTT. This sequence joins TRBV2 and TRBJ1-1, with TRBD1 as a possible D gene (5 bases). Per the germline V gene, CDR1 is SNHLY and CDR2 is FYNNEI. CDR3 size: 15 residues. Trimming removed 8 bases from V and 4 bases from J, with 20 bases in between.

This clonotype has at least ten counts. V and J are TRBV6-6 and TRBJ2-1; D is ambiguous. CDR1 and CDR2 from the germline V gene are MNHNY and SVGAGI (reference sequence). With 6 bases removed from V and 8 bases from J, the gap between germline ends came to 8 bases. The CDR3 length is 11 residues. Written as DNA, the CDR3 is TGTGCCAGCAGCTCCAAAGATGAGCAGTTCTTC. Translation: CASSSKDEQFF.

The chain couples TRBV6-2 or TRBV6-3 to TRBJ2-7; 12 nucleotides agree with TRBD2. Germline V gives CDR1 MNHEY, CDR2 SVGEGT. CDR3 length: 15 amino acids. V was clipped by 6 bases and J by 9 bases; unmatched bases: 12. This CDR3 reads CASSQRTSGALGQYV. In nucleotides, the CDR3 is TGTGCCAGCAGCCAAAGGACTAGCGGGGCCCTGGGGCAGTACGTC.

This clonotype was seen only a few times. The genes are TRBV20-1 and TRBJ1-1; D is uncertain. Germline lookup yields CDR1 DFQATT and CDR2 SNEGSKA (reference sequence). CDR3 length: 13 residues. The V and J ends lost 6 bases and 0 bases respectively, with 11 bases between them. The CDR3 coding sequence is TGCAGTGCAAAAGCTCGACTGAACACTGAAGCTTTCTTT. Protein sequence: CSAKARLNTEAFF.

This clonotype was counted only a few times. The chain recombines TRBV20-1 with TRBJ2-3, with 7 nucleotides matching TRBD2. The CDR3 extends over 15 amino acids. V gave up 1 base and J gave up 2 bases; unmatched junction bases: 6. Germline lookup yields CDR1 DFQATT and CDR2 SNEGSKA (reference sequence). CDR3 DNA sequence: TGCAGTGCTAGAGGGTCTAGCGGCTTCACAGATACGCAGTATTTT. It translates to CSARGSSGFTDTQYF.

V is TRBV7-2 and J is TRBJ2-3, with D possibly TRBD1 on 6 matching bases. Trimming left V 4 bases short and J 5 bases short, with 10 bases between. The CDR3 length is 13 residues. Germline assignment: CDR1 SGHTA and CDR2 FQGNSA. Written as DNA, the CDR3 is TGTGCCAGCAGCTCAGGGGTCCAAGATACGCAGTATTTT. It encodes CASSSGVQDTQYF.

In this sample, this clonotype turned up many times. V and J are TRBV30 and TRBJ1-5; a weak D match, TRBD1 (6 bases). The CDR3 has 14 residues. Trimming cost V 2 bases and J 4 bases, with 12 bases left between them. Per the germline V gene, CDR1 is GTSNPN and CDR2 is SVGIG (reference sequence). CDR3 bases: TGTGCCTGGAGTCCAAAACAGGGTAATCAGCCCCAGCATTTT. This gives the protein CAWSPKQGNQPQHF.

This clonotype was seen a few times. The gene calls are TRBV7-2 and TRBJ1-2; D gene unclear. Trimming cost V 5 bases and J 8 bases, with 18 bases left between them. The CDR3 extends over 14 amino acids. Germline V lookup: CDR1 SGHTA, CDR2 FQGNSA. The CDR3 DNA reads as TGTGCCAGCAGCCCGTCGGGGAGTCGCCCCGGCTACACCTTC. Its translation is CASSPSGSRPGYTF.